Here is one T cell receptor (beta chain) with its context. Its specificity is unknown. The record originates from a study of PD-1 blockade in classical Hodgkin lymphoma. Overall study context: Nivolumab was administered to patients intravenously at 3 mg/kg every 2 weeks. Study results and limitations: The diversity seen at baseline in complete responders resembled that of newly diagnosed patients.

Here immunoSEQ multiplex PCR was the method, and the copy in TCRdb shows in-frame clones only, minus some. The sample carries approximately 19,000 clones, 88% recorded once. Time point indicated: cycle 4 day 1 (C4D1), after 5 to 7 weeks of nivolumab. No patient escaped relapse after autologous stem cell transplantation, and brentuximab vedotin exposure varied. Magnetic negative selection, applied to thawed PBMCs, was used to isolate the CD8+ T cells. Between the trimmed V and J ends, which lost 6 bases and 5 bases, there was a span of 8 bases. The CDR3 covers 11 residues. Germline-derived CDR1 and CDR2 are SGDLS and YYNGEE.

This sequence joins TRBV9 and TRBJ1-2; the D is unclear. Sequenced material: CD8+ T cells from blood, taken before the fourth cycle of nivolumab. The receptor was derived from a human donor with classical Hodgkin lymphoma. The CDR3 reads CASMGVYGYTF. CDR3 in DNA: TGTGCCAGCATGGGAGTGTATGGCTACACCTTC.